This T cell receptor (beta chain) was retrieved from a study of Graves' ophthalmopathy and Graves' hyperthyroidism. General observations from the study: Ophthalmopathy versus stable hyperthyroidism: 13-signature model gave 87.88% sensitivity, roughly 81% specificity.

As the template, RNA transcripts were used to amplify TCR beta CDR3 regions. An initial RT-PCR round employing HTBI primers preceded a second-round multiplex PCR. Each CDR3 protein gets one entry after TCRdb re-called the multiplex PCR reads with MiXCR. The sample contains around 1.1 million distinct CDR3 sequences, about 38% of which appear only once. The V end was cut by 0 bases, the J end by 4 bases, with 16 bases between. Germline CDR1 is SGDLS and CDR2 is YYNGEE. This CDR3 comprises 16 residues. Comments on this clonotype: The antigen remains unidentified.

The hyperthyroidism patients had a new diagnosis of under 2 months' duration and were aged 18 to 65. Researchers turned away patients with other autoimmune diseases, uncontrolled infections, pregnancy or lactation. The authors diagnosed from clinical symptoms, serum thyroxine, TRAb, thyroid ultrasound and orbital computed tomography. V gene TRBV9 combines with J gene TRBJ2-5; D perhaps matches TRBD2 (5 bases). Input material: peripheral blood or thyroid tissue (not recorded which). The origin of this receptor is an adult man with Graves' hyperthyroidism. The CDR3 loop is CASSVAPGLGGETQYF. CDR3 DNA sequence: TGTGCCAGCAGCGTAGCCCCGGGGTTAGGTGGAGAGACCCAGTACTTC.